Listed below are T cell receptor beta chains from one sample, sequenced in a study of regulatory T cells in long-lasting Graves disease. TCRdb used MiXCR to reprocess the multiplex PCR reads, holding one entry per CDR3 protein. Altogether roughly 400,000 distinct CDR3 sequences are present, under 25% being singletons, with the ten largest covering 13% to 15%. Sequenced here: peripheral blood mononuclear cells (PBMCs), sampled when the disease was refractory, from a patient treated with antithyroid drugs. The origin of the receptors is a female donor with Graves disease. Both conserved end residues are part of each CDR3. The D gene is left open where the match is weak. Only part of the rows carry a size: once, few, many, or a class if the clone is expanded.

cdr3_length clone_size j_call d_call v_call cdr3_nt cdr3_aa
13 few TRBJ2-2 NA TRBV6-5 TGTGCCAGCAGTTCCCGGGCAGCGGGGGAGCTGTTTTTT CASSSRAAGELFF
16 NA TRBJ2-1 TRBD2 TRBV20-1 TGCAGTGCTAGAGATTTGGGACTAGCGAACTACAATGAGCAGTTCTTC CSARDLGLANYNEQFF
13 NA TRBJ2-7 NA TRBV6-1 TGTGCCAGCAGCCCGGGGGCTCTATACAAGCAGTACTTC CASSPGALYKQYF
14 NA TRBJ2-7 NA TRBV7-2 TGTGCCAGCAGCCCACTTGGGGAGGTCTACGAGCAGTACTTC CASSPLGEVYEQYF
17 few TRBJ2-7 TRBD1 TRBV15 TGTGCCACCAGCAGAAACCGGGACAGGGTAGGCTCCTACGAGCAGTACTTC CATSRNRDRVGSYEQYF
13 many TRBJ2-7 TRBD2 TRBV5-1 TGCGCCAGCAGCTTGGGGACTAGCCTCGAGCAGTACTTC CASSLGTSLEQYF
12 many TRBJ1-1 NA TRBV18 TGTGCCAGCTCACCGCTAGACAGTGAAGCTTTCTTT CASSPLDSEAFF
13 NA TRBJ1-5 NA TRBV19 TGTGCCAGTAGCCAGGACCTCGATCAGCCCCAGCATTTT CASSQDLDQPQHF
12 many TRBJ1-6 NA TRBV28 TGTGCCAGCAGTTTATCTGACAGAACCCTCCACTTT CASSLSDRTLHF
17 many TRBJ2-7 NA TRBV28 TGTGCCAGCAGTTCCAATATAGGACAGGCGGGAATCTACGAGCAGTACTTC CASSSNIGQAGIYEQYF
13 NA TRBJ2-1 TRBD1 TRBV6-2/TRBV6-3 TGTGCCAGCAGCGTTGACAGGGCTTATGGGCAGTTCTTC CASSVDRAYGQFF
11 many TRBJ2-7 NA TRBV27 TGTGCCAGCAGTTCCCCCTGCGAGCAGTACTTC CASSSPCEQYF
13 few TRBJ2-5 NA TRBV19 TGTGCCAGTAGGCCAGAACTTGTGGAGACCCAGTACTTC CASRPELVETQYF
13 few TRBJ2-7 TRBD1 TRBV5-1 TGCGCCAGCAGAGGGACAGGGTTCGACGAGCAGTACTTC CASRGTGFDEQYF
13 NA TRBJ2-7 TRBD2 TRBV7-6 TGTGCCAACATCGTAGCGGGAACCTACGAGCAGTACTTC CANIVAGTYEQYF
14 many TRBJ1-4 NA TRBV5-1 TGCGCCAGCAGTGCTGCACAGGGTCGGGGAAAACTGTTTTTT CASSAAQGRGKLFF
15 NA TRBJ2-2 NA TRBV7-9 TGTGCCATCCGGAGGGTGGCGGGTGACACCGGGGAGCTGTTTTTT CAIRRVAGDTGELFF
13 many TRBJ1-5 NA TRBV12-3/TRBV12-4 TGTGCCAGCAGCCCTACCAGGGGACAGCCCCAGCATTTT CASSPTRGQPQHF
15 many TRBJ2-7 NA TRBV5-1 TGCGCCAGCAGCGCCAAGTCACAAGGCGCCTACGAGCAGTACTTC CASSAKSQGAYEQYF
12 many TRBJ2-7 NA TRBV2 TGTGCCAGCCGAGGGGGGGCCGGGGAGCAGTACTTC CASRGGAGEQYF
17 many TRBJ1-4 NA TRBV28 TGTGCCAGCAGTTTAATGAGGTCGACAGCAACTAATGAAAAACTGTTTTTT CASSLMRSTATNEKLFF
14 many TRBJ1-2 NA TRBV20-1 TGCAGTGCTCGCCCTTGGGAAGACAACTATGGCTACACCTTC CSARPWEDNYGYTF
17 NA TRBJ2-7 TRBD2 TRBV20-1 TGCAGTGCTCCCTCCGCGGGACTAGCGGGAGTGAATGAAGAGCAGTACTTC CSAPSAGLAGVNEEQYF
12 NA TRBJ1-1 NA TRBV10-3 TGTGCCATTTCGACAGGAGGGACTGAAGCTTTCTTT CAISTGGTEAFF
13 many TRBJ2-5 NA TRBV27 TGTGCCAGCAGTTATGGACCTCAAGAGACCCAGTACTTC CASSYGPQETQYF
15 NA TRBJ2-2 NA TRBV7-9 TGTGCCAGCAGCTTAGCGCCTGTGTGGGGCGGGGAGCTGTTTTTT CASSLAPVWGGELFF
14 many TRBJ2-2 NA TRBV2 TGTGCCAGCAGTGATCAGGGTGGTACCGGGGAGCTGTTTTTT CASSDQGGTGELFF
12 few TRBJ2-7 NA TRBV3-1 TGTGCCAGCAGCCCCCGGGGGGCCGAGCAGTACTTC CASSPRGAEQYF
13 many TRBJ2-2 NA TRBV7-9 TGTGCCAGCAGCTTGCAGGGTGCCGGGGAGCTGTTTTTT CASSLQGAGELFF
16 few TRBJ2-2 NA TRBV7-2 TGTGCCAGCAAGCTAGGTTCGGGAGTGAACACCGGGGAGCTGTTTTTT CASKLGSGVNTGELFF
14 few TRBJ1-1 TRBD1 TRBV6-1 TGTGCCAGCAGCGGACAGGAGATAGGGACTGAAGCTTTCTTT CASSGQEIGTEAFF
16 NA TRBJ2-7 TRBD1 TRBV20-1 TGCAGTGCTAGTACACCTCCGGGACAGGGGACCTACGAGCAGTACTTC CSASTPPGQGTYEQYF
22 few TRBJ2-2 TRBD2 TRBV20-1 TGCAGTGCTACTGCGTTGGTCTTGCGGGGGGGACTAGCGGGAGAGGTCACCGGGGAGCTGTTTTTT CSATALVLRGGLAGEVTGELFF
14 many TRBJ1-2 NA TRBV12-3/TRBV12-4 TGTGCCAGCAGGTCAGGGTCCCGCGGTAGTGGCTACACCTTC CASRSGSRGSGYTF
15 NA TRBJ2-7 NA TRBV7-9 TGTGCCAGCAATGGCGGCGGAGGGAGCTCCTACGAGCAGTACTTC CASNGGGGSSYEQYF
14 NA TRBJ2-3 TRBD2 TRBV10-3 TGTGCCATCATGGGACTAGCGGGATCAGATACGCAGTATTTT CAIMGLAGSDTQYF
13 NA TRBJ2-1 NA TRBV28 TGTGCCAGCGTCTACGGGAGTGGCAATGAGCAGTTCTTC CASVYGSGNEQFF
14 many TRBJ2-2 TRBD1 TRBV2 TGTGCCAGCAGTCCAGGGGGTAGCACCGGGGAGCTGTTTTTT CASSPGGSTGELFF